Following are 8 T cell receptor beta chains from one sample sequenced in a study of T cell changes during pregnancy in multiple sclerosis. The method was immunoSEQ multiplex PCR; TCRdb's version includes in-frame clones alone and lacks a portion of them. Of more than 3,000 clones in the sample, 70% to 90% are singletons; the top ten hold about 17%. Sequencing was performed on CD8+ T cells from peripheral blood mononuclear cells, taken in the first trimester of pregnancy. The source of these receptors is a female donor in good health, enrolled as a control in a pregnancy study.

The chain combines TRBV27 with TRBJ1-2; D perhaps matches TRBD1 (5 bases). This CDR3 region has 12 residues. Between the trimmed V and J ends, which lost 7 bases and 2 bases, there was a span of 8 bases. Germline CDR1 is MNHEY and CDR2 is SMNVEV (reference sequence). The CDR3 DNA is TGTGCCAGCATCAGGGCGAACTATGGCTACACCTTC. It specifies CASIRANYGYTF.

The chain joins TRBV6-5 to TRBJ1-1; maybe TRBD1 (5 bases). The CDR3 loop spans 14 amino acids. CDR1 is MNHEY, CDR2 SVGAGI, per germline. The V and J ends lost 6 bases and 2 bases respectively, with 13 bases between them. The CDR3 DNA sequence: TGTGCCAGCAGGGGGAGGGGTGGTAACACTGAAGCTTTCTTT. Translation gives CASRGRGGNTEAFF.

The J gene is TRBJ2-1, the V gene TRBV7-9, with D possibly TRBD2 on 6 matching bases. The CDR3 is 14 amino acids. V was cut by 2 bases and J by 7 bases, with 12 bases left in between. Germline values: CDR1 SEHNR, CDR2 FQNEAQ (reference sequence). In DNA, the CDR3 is TGTGCCAGCAGCTTATCAATTGGAGGGAATGAGCAGTTCTTC. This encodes CASSLSIGGNEQFF.

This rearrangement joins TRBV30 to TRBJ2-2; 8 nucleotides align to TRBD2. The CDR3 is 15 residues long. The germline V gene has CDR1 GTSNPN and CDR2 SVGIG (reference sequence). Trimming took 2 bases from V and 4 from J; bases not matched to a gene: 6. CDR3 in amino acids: CAWSHLAGGTGELFF. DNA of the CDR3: TGTGCCTGGAGTCACCTAGCGGGTGGCACCGGGGAGCTGTTTTTT.

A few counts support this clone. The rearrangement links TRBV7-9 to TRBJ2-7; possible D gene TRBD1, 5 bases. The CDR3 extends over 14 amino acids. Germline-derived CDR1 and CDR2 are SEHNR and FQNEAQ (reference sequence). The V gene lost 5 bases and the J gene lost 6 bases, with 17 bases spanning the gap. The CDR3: CASSPDSSSAEQYF. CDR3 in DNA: TGTGCCAGCAGCCCAGACAGCTCCTCGGCCGAGCAGTACTTC.

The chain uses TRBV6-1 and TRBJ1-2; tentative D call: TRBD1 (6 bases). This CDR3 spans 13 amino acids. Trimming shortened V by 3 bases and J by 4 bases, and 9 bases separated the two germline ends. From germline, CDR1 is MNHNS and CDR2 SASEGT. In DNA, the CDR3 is TGTGCCAGCAGTGACAGGGGTGGCTATGGCTACACCTTC. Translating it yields CASSDRGGYGYTF.

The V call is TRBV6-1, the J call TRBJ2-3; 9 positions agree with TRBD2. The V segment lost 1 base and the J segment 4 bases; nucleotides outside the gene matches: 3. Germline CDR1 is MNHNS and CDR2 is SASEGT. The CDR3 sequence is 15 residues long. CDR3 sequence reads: CASSEGRGGADTQYF. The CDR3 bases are TGTGCCAGCAGTGAAGGGCGGGGGGGGGCAGATACGCAGTATTTT.

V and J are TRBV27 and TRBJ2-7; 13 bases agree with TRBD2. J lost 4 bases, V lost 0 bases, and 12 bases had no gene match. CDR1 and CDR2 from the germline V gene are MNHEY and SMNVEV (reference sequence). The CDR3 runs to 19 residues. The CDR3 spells CASSLSGLAGATDVYEQYF. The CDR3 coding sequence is TGTGCCAGCAGTTTATCCGGACTAGCGGGAGCAACCGACGTATACGAGCAGTACTTC.